These 19 T cell receptor beta chains were all obtained from the same sample, sequenced in a study of T cell repertoires in cytomegalovirus infection (dated by TCRdb to about 2019). Instrument on record: Illumina HiSeq 1500. TCRdb passed the public sequencing reads through fastp at Q25 and MiXCR, retaining productive beta sequences. When rows share a CDR3 protein, they turn into one entry using the most common DNA and genes. In all, the sample holds 500,000 or so distinct CDR3 sequences, and approximately 17% of those were seen once. The ten largest account for around 25% of the sample. Sample: CD8+ T cells from PBMCs. All receptors come from a human donor in good health (CMV status not recorded). Some clones in this sample may be carry-over from other donors' samples.

In this sample, this clonotype turned up many times. The J gene is TRBJ1-1, the V gene TRBV6-5; D is unresolved. Germline-derived CDR1 and CDR2 are MNHEY and SVGAGI. The CDR3 has 17 amino acids. V was shortened by 0 bases and J by 0 bases, with 14 bases between the two germline ends. The CDR3 nucleotides read TGTGCCAGCAGTTACTCGGCAAAGCCTAAAATGAACACTGAAGCTTTCTTT. Translating it yields CASSYSAKPKMNTEAFF.

About this clonotype itself: Given a much more abundant clone one base away, this may be a read error. The rearrangement joins TRBV6-5 to TRBJ2-1; TRBD1 matches at 9 bases. The length of the CDR3 is 15 residues. CDR1 and CDR2 from the germline V gene are MNHEY and SVGAGI. CDR3 coding DNA: TGTGCCAGCAGTATCCGGGACAGGGCCTACAATGTGCAGTTCTTC. Translating it yields CASSIRDRAYNVQFF.

The table lists this clonotype with a few counts. The chain links TRBV5-1 to TRBJ2-7; D is perhaps TRBD2 (7 bases). The CDR3 consists of 17 residues. V dropped 2 bases and J dropped 1 base, with 19 bases sitting between them. CDR1 and CDR2 from the germline V gene are SGHRS and YFSETQ. The CDR3 DNA is TGCGCCAGCAGCTTTGGATCAGTCGGGGGGCTGTCCTACGAGCAGTACTTC. Amino acids: CASSFGSVGGLSYEQYF. Together with reference TRBV5-1 and TRBJ2-7, the CDR3 gives the full variable domain: KAGVTQTPRYLIKTRGQQVTLSCSPISGHRSVSWYQQTPGQGLQFLFEYFSETQRNKGNFPGRFSGRQFSNSRSEMNVSTLELGDSALYLCASSFGSVGGLSYEQYFGPGTRLTVT.

The chain couples TRBV27 to TRBJ1-3; D is undetermined. V was trimmed by 0 bases and J by 5 bases, leaving 11 bases between them. The CDR3 runs to 15 residues. Germline V gives CDR1 MNHEY, CDR2 SMNVEV (reference sequence). In DNA form, the CDR3 reads TGTGCCAGCAGTTTATCCCTCTCTGGAAGAAACACCATATATTTT. Amino acids: CASSLSLSGRNTIYF.

The gene calls are TRBV20-1 and TRBJ2-7, with 7 bases that match TRBD2. CDR3 size: 16 residues. Looked up from germline, CDR1 is DFQATT and CDR2 is SNEGSKA (reference sequence). The junction had 16 bases not matched to a gene; V was cut back by 3 bases and J by 5 bases. This chain's CDR3 is CSARGRPSGSSHEQYF. The CDR3 nucleotides read TGCAGTGCTAGGGGGCGGCCTAGCGGTTCTTCCCACGAGCAGTACTTC.

This clonotype was recorded at least ten times. V is TRBV28 and J is TRBJ1-5, with a weak D call TRBD1 (5 bases). In germline, CDR1 is MDHEN, CDR2 SYDVKM. CDR3 length: 18 amino acids. V lost 6 bases, J lost 1 base, and 22 bases lay in between. The DNA for the CDR3 is TGTGCCAGCAGCCCCGGGGAGGGGCTTTGGGGGAGCAATCAGCCCCAGCATTTT. Its translation: CASSPGEGLWGSNQPQHF. Filled out from reference TRBV28 and TRBJ1-5, the complete variable domain reads DVKVTQSSRYLVKRTGEKVFLECVQDMDHENMFWYRQDPGLGLRLIYFSYDVKMKEKGDIPEGYSVSREKKERFSLILESASTNQTSMYLCASSPGEGLWGSNQPQHFGDGTRLSIL.

On this clonotype itself: The junction and the germline gene differ at one end; a read error may be behind it. The chain employs TRBV5-5 and TRBJ1-2; D uncertain. The germline V gene has CDR1 SGHKS and CDR2 YYEKEE (reference sequence). CDR3 length equals 13 residues. CDR3 amino acids: CASSLKGNYVYTF. CDR3 in DNA: TGTGCCAGCAGTTTGAAGGGAAACTATGTCTACACCTTC.

This clonotype was found many times. V is TRBV7-3 and J is TRBJ1-2; D not certain. The CDR3 extends over 14 amino acids. The germline gives CDR1 SGHTA, CDR2 FQGTGA. V was trimmed by 1 base and J by 3 bases, leaving 9 bases between them. CDR3 loop: CASSLMRGDYGYTF. DNA for the CDR3: TGTGCCAGCAGCTTAATGCGGGGAGACTATGGCTACACCTTC.

This clonotype was detected only a few times. A clone one base away is much larger, so this may be a read error. The chain is built from TRBV7-3 and TRBJ2-3; D is perhaps TRBD1 or TRBD2 (5 bases each). The CDR3 is 14 residues long. Germline V gene data show CDR1 as SGHTA and CDR2 as FQGTGA. The DNA of the CDR3 is TGTACCAGCAGCTCTGGGACGTTCACAGATACGCAGTATTTT. Residues: CTSSSGTFTDTQYF.

This clonotype was seen only a few times. The chain carries TRBV2 and TRBJ1-5; 7 bases align to TRBD1. The CDR3 length is 15 residues. V was clipped by 4 bases and J by 4 bases; unmatched bases: 7. Germline CDR1 reads SNHLY; CDR2 reads FYNNEI. CDR3 sequence: CASSADRVRNQPQHF. CDR3 nucleotide sequence: TGTGCCAGCAGTGCAGACAGGGTACGTAATCAGCCCCAGCATTTT.

The table lists this clonotype with a few counts. J is TRBJ1-6 and V is TRBV20-1; no clear D gene. CDR1 and CDR2 (germline): DFQATT, SNEGSKA (reference sequence). CDR3 length: 18 residues. V lost 4 bases to trimming and J lost 0 bases, with 19 bases between them. The DNA of the CDR3 is TGCAGTGCTAAGGCTTCATCCATCACCAGCTCCTATAATTCACCCCTCCACTTT. Its translation is CSAKASSITSSYNSPLHF.

This clonotype was seen repeatedly, ten times or more. The chain employs TRBV12-3 or TRBV12-4 and TRBJ1-5, with no clear D. The V end lost 3 bases, the J end lost 4 bases, and 7 bases lay between the germline ends. CDR3 length: 13 amino acids. CDR3 sequence: CASSFWENQPQHF. In DNA, the CDR3 is TGTGCCAGCAGTTTTTGGGAAAATCAGCCCCAGCATTTT.

Of note for this clonotype: An end of the junction differs from the germline gene, which may be a read error. The chain carries TRBV10-3 and TRBJ1-2; 11 bases fit TRBD1. The CDR3 runs to 17 residues. Germline CDR1 is ENHRY and CDR2 is SYGVKD. The CDR3 nucleotides read TGTACCATCAGTGACCCTGGACAGGGGGCGAACAACTATGGCTACACCTTC. The encoded protein is CTISDPGQGANNYGYTF.

This clonotype showed up many times. This chain uses TRBV7-8 with TRBJ1-2; 9 positions agree with TRBD1. V lost 5 bases to trimming and J lost 8 bases; unmatched junction nucleotides: 9. The CDR3 contains 14 residues. In germline, CDR1 is SGHVS, CDR2 FQNEAQ. In DNA, the CDR3 is TGTGCCAGCAGCACTCCGGGACAGGGCGACGGCTACACCTTC. Its protein product is CASSTPGQGDGYTF.

The chain uses TRBV28 and TRBJ2-5, with a possible D match to TRBD1 (6 bases). The germline gives CDR1 MDHEN, CDR2 SYDVKM. Trimming shortened V by 5 bases and J by 2 bases, and 12 bases separated the two germline ends. The length of the CDR3 is 14 residues. CDR3 DNA: TGTGCCAGCAGTGCTGACAGGAATCAAGAGACCCAGTACTTC. Protein: CASSADRNQETQYF.

This clonotype was counted only a few times. The genes are TRBV20-1 and TRBJ1-3; D is uncertain. Trimming removed 4 bases at V and 7 bases at J, with 14 bases between. Germline values: CDR1 DFQATT, CDR2 SNEGSKA (reference sequence). The CDR3 totals 13 residues. CDR3 bases: TGCAGTGCTAACGCGGACGTCGGTAACACCATATATTTT. Translating it yields CSANADVGNTIYF.

This clonotype has only one observation. The rearrangement joins TRBV27 to TRBJ2-3, with D tentatively TRBD2 (5 bases). Trimming pared 5 bases from V and 5 bases from J, leaving 14 bases between. Germline CDR1 and CDR2: MNHEY and SMNVEV (reference sequence). CDR3 size: 14 residues. The DNA for the CDR3 is TGTGCCAGCAGTCCTTTTCCTCGGGAAGATACGCAGTATTTT. Translating it yields CASSPFPREDTQYF.

There are many counts of this clonotype. The chain recombines TRBV27 with TRBJ1-5; 9 nucleotides match TRBD1. Unmatched junction bases numbered 8, after V lost 0 bases and J lost 2 bases. Germline V lookup: CDR1 MNHEY, CDR2 SMNVEV (reference sequence). The CDR3 runs to 18 residues. The CDR3 nucleotides read TGTGCCAGCAGTTTATCCCTCCGACAGGGGGACGGCAATCAGCCCCAGCATTTT. Protein product: CASSLSLRQGDGNQPQHF.

With regard to this clonotype: A much larger clone lies a single base off, so this may be a read error. In this CDR3 the conserved last residue, phenylalanine or tryptophan, is missing, so a read error is likely. The V call is TRBV7-6, the J call TRBJ2-1; D not resolved. CDR3 length: 13 amino acids. The germline V gene has CDR1 SGHVS and CDR2 FNYEAQ. The ends were cut back, 1 base at V and 7 bases at J, with 8 bases in the middle. As DNA, the CDR3 is TGTGCCAGCAGCTTAGGTAAACTTAATGAGCAGTTCCTC. This gives the protein CASSLGKLNEQFL.